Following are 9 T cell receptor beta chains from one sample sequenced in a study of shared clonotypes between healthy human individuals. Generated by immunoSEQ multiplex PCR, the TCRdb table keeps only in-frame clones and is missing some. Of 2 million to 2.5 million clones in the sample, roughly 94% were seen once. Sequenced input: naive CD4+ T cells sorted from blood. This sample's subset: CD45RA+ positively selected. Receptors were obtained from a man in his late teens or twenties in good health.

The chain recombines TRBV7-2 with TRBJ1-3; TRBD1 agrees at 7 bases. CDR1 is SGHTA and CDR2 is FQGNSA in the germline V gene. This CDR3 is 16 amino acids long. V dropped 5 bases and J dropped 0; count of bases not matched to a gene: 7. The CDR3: CASSLGQAASGNTIYF. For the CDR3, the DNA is TGTGCCAGCAGCCTCGGACAGGCTGCCTCTGGAAACACCATATATTTT.

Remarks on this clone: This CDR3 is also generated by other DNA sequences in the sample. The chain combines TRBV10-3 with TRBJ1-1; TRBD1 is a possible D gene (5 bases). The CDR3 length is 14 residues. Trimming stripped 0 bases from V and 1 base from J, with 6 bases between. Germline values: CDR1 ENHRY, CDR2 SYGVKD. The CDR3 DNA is TGTGCCATCAGTGAGTCTGGGGGGAACACTGAAGCTTTCTTT. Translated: CAISESGGNTEAFF.

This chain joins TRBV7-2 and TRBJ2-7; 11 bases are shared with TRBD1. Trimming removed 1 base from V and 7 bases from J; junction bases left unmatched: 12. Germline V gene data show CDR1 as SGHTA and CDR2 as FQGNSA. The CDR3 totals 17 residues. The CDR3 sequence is CASSLGNLRDRGKEQYF. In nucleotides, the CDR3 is TGTGCCAGCAGCTTAGGGAACCTCCGGGACAGGGGGAAGGAGCAGTACTTC.

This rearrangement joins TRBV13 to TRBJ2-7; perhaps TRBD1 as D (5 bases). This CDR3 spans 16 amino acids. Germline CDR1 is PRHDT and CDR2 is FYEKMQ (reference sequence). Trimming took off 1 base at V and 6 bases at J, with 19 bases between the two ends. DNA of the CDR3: TGTGCCAGCAGCTTAGCCCCCCAGGGATGGCGCGGCGAGCAGTACTTC. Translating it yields CASSLAPQGWRGEQYF.

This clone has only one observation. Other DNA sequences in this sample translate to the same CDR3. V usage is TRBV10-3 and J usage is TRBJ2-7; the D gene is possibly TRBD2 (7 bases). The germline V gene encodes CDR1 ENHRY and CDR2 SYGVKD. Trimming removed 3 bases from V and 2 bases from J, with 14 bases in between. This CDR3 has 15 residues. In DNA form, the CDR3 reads TGTGCCATCAGTGAAGGGGGAGGGTCTACCTACGAGCAGTACTTC. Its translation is CAISEGGGSTYEQYF.

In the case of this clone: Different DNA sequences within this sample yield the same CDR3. The CDR3 nucleotides are TGTGCCAGCAGCCCGAGGGAGGGGGCCTATGGCTACACCTTC. Its protein is CASSPREGAYGYTF. The V gene is TRBV7-2, the J gene TRBJ1-2, with 7 nucleotides matching TRBD1. V lost 5 bases, J lost 4 bases, and 7 bases stayed unmatched. CDR1 is SGHTA, CDR2 FQGNSA, per germline. The CDR3 sequence is 14 residues long.

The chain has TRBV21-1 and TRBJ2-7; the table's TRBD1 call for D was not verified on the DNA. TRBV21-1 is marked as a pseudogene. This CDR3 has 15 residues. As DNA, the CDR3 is TGTGCCATCGTCCATTTTGGACAGGCTAGGCGGGGGCAGTACTTC. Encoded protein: CAIVHFGQARRGQYF.

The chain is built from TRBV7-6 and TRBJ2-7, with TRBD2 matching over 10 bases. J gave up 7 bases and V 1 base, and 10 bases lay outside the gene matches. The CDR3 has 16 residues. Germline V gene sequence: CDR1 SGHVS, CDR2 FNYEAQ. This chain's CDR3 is CASSLEAGGPLGEQYF. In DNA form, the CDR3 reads TGTGCCAGCAGCTTAGAAGCGGGAGGGCCCCTGGGGGAGCAGTACTTC.

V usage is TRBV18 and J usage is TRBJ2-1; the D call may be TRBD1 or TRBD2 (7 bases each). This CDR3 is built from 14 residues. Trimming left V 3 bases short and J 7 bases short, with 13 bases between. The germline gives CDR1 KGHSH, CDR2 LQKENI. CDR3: CASSPQGGNNEQFF. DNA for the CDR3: TGTGCCAGCTCACCGCAGGGGGGGAATAATGAGCAGTTCTTC.